These T cell receptor beta chains were read from a single sample in a study of CD8+CD57+ T cells in acquired aplastic anemia. MiXCR was run by TCRdb on the reads, yielding one entry per CDR3 protein. The sample comprises about 130,000 distinct CDR3 sequences, approximately 41% of which are singletons, and around 8.4% rests with the top ten. Sequencing was done on a sample of sorted CD4+, CD8+, or CD8+CD57+ T cells (not recorded which) from PBMCs. These receptors were collected from a human donor in good health, serving as a control. CDR3s include the opening cysteine and the closing phenylalanine or tryptophan. Fields, in order: J gene, clone size, V gene, D gene, CDR3 DNA, CDR3 protein. A D gene is named only where the DNA matches it firmly. Part of the rows lack a size; the others show once, few, many or a class for expanded clones.

J gene: TRBJ2-1; clone size: many; V gene: TRBV19; D gene: TRBD2; CDR3 DNA: TGTGCCAGCATAGGACTAGCGGGCTACAATGAGCAGTTCTTC; CDR3 protein: CASIGLAGYNEQFF
J gene: TRBJ1-2; clone size: many; V gene: TRBV24-1; D gene: .; CDR3 DNA: TGTGCCACCAGTGATTTGTGGCACAGCTATGGCTACACCTTC; CDR3 protein: CATSDLWHSYGYTF
J gene: TRBJ2-3; clone size: many; V gene: TRBV2; D gene: .; CDR3 DNA: TGTGCCAGCAGGGCCCGGGACGTGACGGGAGATACGCAGTATTTT; CDR3 protein: CASRARDVTGDTQYF
J gene: TRBJ2-3; clone size: .; V gene: TRBV9; D gene: .; CDR3 DNA: TGTGCCAAGAGCGTGGGGGATACGCAGTATTTT; CDR3 protein: CAKSVGDTQYF
J gene: TRBJ2-3; clone size: many; V gene: TRBV19; D gene: .; CDR3 DNA: TGTGCCAGTAGGGCTGCAGGGGCTATCGCAGATACGCAGTATTTT; CDR3 protein: CASRAAGAIADTQYF
J gene: TRBJ2-1; clone size: many; V gene: TRBV6-5; D gene: TRBD1; CDR3 DNA: TGTGCCAGCAGGGACAGGTACAATGAGCAGTTCTTC; CDR3 protein: CASRDRYNEQFF
J gene: TRBJ2-7; clone size: .; V gene: TRBV29-1; D gene: .; CDR3 DNA: TGCAGCGTTGAAGATCGGGATTTTACCTCCTACGAGCAGTACTTC; CDR3 protein: CSVEDRDFTSYEQYF
J gene: TRBJ1-2; clone size: few; V gene: TRBV9; D gene: .; CDR3 DNA: TGTGCCAGCAGCGGCTACAGGGAGAACTATGGCTACACCTTC; CDR3 protein: CASSGYRENYGYTF
J gene: TRBJ2-3; clone size: once; V gene: TRBV2; D gene: .; CDR3 DNA: TGTGCCAGCAGTGAAGTAGGCAGGGGGGATACGCAGTGTTTT; CDR3 protein: CASSEVGRGDTQCF
J gene: TRBJ2-3; clone size: .; V gene: TRBV24-1; D gene: .; CDR3 DNA: TGTGCCACCAGTGATTTCGACGGGGCAGGAGATACGCAGTATTTT; CDR3 protein: CATSDFDGAGDTQYF
J gene: TRBJ1-4; clone size: many; V gene: TRBV25-1; D gene: TRBD1; CDR3 DNA: TGTGCCAGCAGTGAGCAGACCGGGACAGCTTATGAAAAACTGTTTTTT; CDR3 protein: CASSEQTGTAYEKLFF
J gene: TRBJ2-1; clone size: .; V gene: TRBV10-3; D gene: .; CDR3 DNA: TGTGCCATCAGTGAGACAAACGAGCAGTTCTTC; CDR3 protein: CAISETNEQFF
J gene: TRBJ1-2; clone size: .; V gene: TRBV10-2; D gene: .; CDR3 DNA: TGCGCCAGCGGGAGGGGATTTGGCTATGGCTACACCTTC; CDR3 protein: CASGRGFGYGYTF
J gene: TRBJ2-2; clone size: .; V gene: TRBV7-8; D gene: .; CDR3 DNA: TGTGCCAATGGGCGGCAGGGAGACACCGGGGAGCTGTTTTTT; CDR3 protein: CANGRQGDTGELFF
J gene: TRBJ1-1; clone size: many; V gene: TRBV6-1; D gene: .; CDR3 DNA: TGTGCCAGCACCAACAGGGAAGCTTTCTTT; CDR3 protein: CASTNREAFF
J gene: TRBJ2-1; clone size: .; V gene: TRBV4-2; D gene: TRBD2; CDR3 DNA: TGTGCCAGCAGCCAAGGGACTAGCGGGTTTTCAGGCAATGAGCAGTTCTTC; CDR3 protein: CASSQGTSGFSGNEQFF
J gene: TRBJ2-3; clone size: many; V gene: TRBV5-1; D gene: .; CDR3 DNA: TGCGCCAGCAGCGTACAGGGAGGACATAGCACAGATACGCAGTATTTT; CDR3 protein: CASSVQGGHSTDTQYF
J gene: TRBJ2-7; clone size: .; V gene: TRBV2; D gene: .; CDR3 DNA: TGTGCCAGCAGTGAAGCGGGAGTGGAGTACTTC; CDR3 protein: CASSEAGVEYF
J gene: TRBJ1-5; clone size: .; V gene: TRBV20-1; D gene: TRBD1; CDR3 DNA: TGCAGTGCTAGTTTTCCGGACAGGAACAATCAGCCCCAGCATTTT; CDR3 protein: CSASFPDRNNQPQHF
J gene: TRBJ2-1; clone size: .; V gene: TRBV3-1; D gene: TRBD2; CDR3 DNA: TGTGCCAGCAGCCAAGTGCTACTAGCGGGGGGGCCGACTGAGCAGTTCTTC; CDR3 protein: CASSQVLLAGGPTEQFF
J gene: TRBJ1-2; clone size: many; V gene: TRBV10-3; D gene: .; CDR3 DNA: TGTGCCGCCCGACGGGATAATCCCCCTAACTATGGCTACACCTTC; CDR3 protein: CAARRDNPPNYGYTF
J gene: TRBJ1-4; clone size: many; V gene: TRBV9; D gene: .; CDR3 DNA: TGTGCCAGCAGCGTAGATGTGGGCACTGAAAAACTGTTTTTT; CDR3 protein: CASSVDVGTEKLFF
J gene: TRBJ1-2; clone size: many; V gene: TRBV18; D gene: .; CDR3 DNA: TGTGCCAGCTCACCACCGGGTGGTGGCTACACCTTC; CDR3 protein: CASSPPGGGYTF
J gene: TRBJ1-2; clone size: many; V gene: TRBV29-1; D gene: .; CDR3 DNA: TGCAGCGTTGTTACAGTAGACTATGGCTACACCTTC; CDR3 protein: CSVVTVDYGYTF
J gene: TRBJ2-7; clone size: many; V gene: TRBV20-1; D gene: .; CDR3 DNA: TGCAGTGCTATGCGTAGCTCCTACGAGCAGTACTTC; CDR3 protein: CSAMRSSYEQYF
J gene: TRBJ1-2; clone size: .; V gene: TRBV10-3; D gene: .; CDR3 DNA: TGTGCCATCAGTGAGTCTCAGGAAAGCTATGGCTACACCTTC; CDR3 protein: CAISESQESYGYTF
J gene: TRBJ2-3; clone size: many; V gene: TRBV20-1; D gene: TRBD2; CDR3 DNA: TGCAGTGCGCCCCCTGGGCGGGGGGGAACAGATACGCAGTATTTT; CDR3 protein: CSAPPGRGGTDTQYF
J gene: TRBJ1-2; clone size: many; V gene: TRBV6-1; D gene: TRBD1; CDR3 DNA: TGTGCCAGCAGTCTATCCCGGACAGGGTCGCGAGGCTACACCTTC; CDR3 protein: CASSLSRTGSRGYTF